These T cell receptor beta chains were read from a single sample in a study of radiation and T cells in renal cell carcinoma. The protocol was immunoSEQ multiplex PCR, while the TCRdb copy is restricted to in-frame clones and leaves out a portion. The sample carries over 60,000 clones, over 80% recorded once. This material consisted of blood, taken from a patient whose treatment included radiotherapy and nephrectomy. The source is a woman aged 60 to 75 with renal cell carcinoma. Both conserved end residues are part of each CDR3. A D gene is named only where the DNA matches it firmly. Not all rows give a size; the values are once, few, many and, for expanded clones, a class.

abundance	d_gene	v_gene	j_gene	CDR3aa	CDR3nt
.	.	TRBV9	TRBJ2-3	CASSVQGQDTQYF	TGTGCCAGCAGCGTCCAAGGTCAGGATACGCAGTATTTT
.	TRBD1	TRBV9	TRBJ1-1	CASSVGLGQGIEAFF	TGTGCCAGCAGCGTAGGGTTGGGACAGGGGATAGAAGCTTTCTTT
.	TRBD2	TRBV28	TRBJ2-5	CASSAPGAGEETQYF	TGTGCCAGCAGTGCCCCGGGCGCGGGAGAAGAGACCCAGTACTTC
.	.	TRBV13	TRBJ1-4	CASSALGAVPPTNEKLFF	TGTGCCAGCAGCGCCTTAGGTGCGGTGCCTCCAACTAATGAAAAACTGTTTTTT
.	TRBD1	TRBV28	TRBJ2-7	CASSLRDREQYF	TGTGCCAGCAGTTTAAGGGACAGGGAGCAGTACTTC
.	.	TRBV6-6	TRBJ1-1	CASKLSGRSTEAFF	TGTGCCAGCAAACTCTCAGGTAGGTCCACTGAAGCTTTCTTT
few	.	TRBV9	TRBJ2-3	CASSVVGSTDTQYF	TGTGCCAGCAGCGTAGTTGGGAGCACAGATACGCAGTATTTT
.	.	TRBV27	TRBJ1-2	CASSSHRSYGYTF	TGTGCCAGCTCTAGCCACAGGAGCTATGGCTACACCTTC
.	.	TRBV4-2	TRBJ2-7	CASSQASGVHSYEQYF	TGTGCCAGCAGCCAAGCATCCGGGGTACACTCCTACGAGCAGTACTTC
.	.	TRBV29-1	TRBJ1-5	CSVELGSNQPQHF	TGCAGCGTTGAGCTCGGCAGCAATCAGCCCCAGCATTTT
.	.	TRBV5-4	TRBJ1-1	CASSLGGGGTEAFF	TGTGCCAGCAGCTTGGGGGGGGGTGGCACTGAAGCTTTCTTT
.	.	TRBV7-9	TRBJ1-2	CASSPGGGGNYGYTF	TGTGCCAGCAGCCCGGGTGGAGGGGGGAACTATGGCTACACCTTC
few	.	TRBV5-5	TRBJ1-1	CASSSGLSKGAEAFF	TGTGCCAGCAGCTCCGGGTTGTCCAAGGGGGCTGAAGCTTTCTTT
.	.	TRBV19	TRBJ1-5	CATRDPTRRRNQPQHF	TGTGCCACTCGCGATCCTACCCGGAGGCGCAATCAGCCCCAGCATTTT
.	.	TRBV19	TRBJ1-2	CASTDAGLNYGYTF	TGTGCCAGTACCGATGCAGGGCTCAACTATGGCTACACCTTC
.	.	TRBV4-1	TRBJ2-1	CASSQEGGGEANEQFF	TGCGCCAGCAGCCAAGAAGGAGGGGGGGAGGCCAATGAGCAGTTCTTC
.	.	TRBV9	TRBJ2-7	CASSSGVGTPYEQYF	TGTGCCAGCAGCTCAGGGGTAGGGACTCCCTACGAGCAGTACTTC
.	TRBD1	TRBV28	TRBJ1-1	CASSPTGGTEAFF	TGTGCCAGCAGCCCGACAGGGGGCACTGAAGCTTTCTTT
.	TRBD1	TRBV7-6	TRBJ2-3	CASSRQGAGTDTQYF	TGTGCCAGCAGTAGACAGGGGGCTGGCACAGATACGCAGTATTTT
.	TRBD2	TRBV15	TRBJ2-1	CATSRGASGRGYNEQFF	TGTGCCACCAGCAGAGGGGCTAGCGGGAGAGGGTACAATGAGCAGTTCTTC
.	TRBD1	TRBV15	TRBJ1-5	CATSRDTAGGGEQPQHF	TGTGCCACCAGCAGAGATACGGCAGGGGGGGGTGAGCAGCCCCAGCATTTT